A selection of T cell receptor beta chains follows, all from one sample in a study of vaccination effects on CD4 cells after COVID-19. Repertoires were generated with immunoSEQ multiplex PCR, while TCRdb's copy carries only in-frame clones and drops some. The sample includes some 22,000 clones, 55% to 80% of them seen just once. These receptors lack a known antigen. Sequencing used CD4+ T cells from PBMCs cultured with SARS-CoV-2 spike peptides, obtained before COVID-19 vaccination. These receptors all stem from a human donor who received a COVID-19 vaccine. Each CDR3 is given with its conserved first and last residue. Each record gives: clone size, D gene, V gene, J gene, CDR3 length, CDR3 protein, CDR3 DNA. D genes are given only for firm matches. Size is stated for part of the rows, as once, few or many counts, or as a class when the clone is expanded.

>NA|TRBD1|TRBV6-5|TRBJ1-2|16
CASSYKGIGRGTGYTF
TGTGCCAGCAGTTACAAGGGAATCGGCAGGGGGACTGGCTACACCTTC
>NA|TRBD1|TRBV10-1|TRBJ1-2|13
CASSEGQDYGYTF
TGCGCCAGCAGTGAGGGACAGGACTATGGCTACACCTTC
>once|NA|TRBV20-1|TRBJ1-1|14
CSASDRRTNTEAFF
TGCAGTGCTAGTGACCGGAGGACGAACACTGAAGCTTTCTTT
>NA|NA|TRBV2|TRBJ1-5|13
CASSEGWNQPQHF
TGTGCCAGCAGTGAAGGTTGGAATCAGCCCCAGCATTTT
>NA|NA|TRBV6-5|TRBJ1-4|13
CASRDTGFGQLFF
TGTGCCAGCAGGGACACCGGCTTTGGACAACTGTTTTTT
>NA|NA|TRBV21-1|TRBJ2-7|16
CASSTPGGQGPYEQYF
TGTGCCAGCAGCACCCCTGGGGGACAGGGACCCTACGAGCAGTACTTC
>NA|NA|TRBV5-6|TRBJ2-5|14
CASSRGSGYETQYF
TGTGCCAGCAGCCGGGGGTCGGGGTACGAGACCCAGTACTTC
>NA|NA|TRBV2|TRBJ2-1|16
CASSDRQGSSYNEQFF
TGTGCCAGCAGTGATAGGCAGGGGAGCTCCTACAATGAGCAGTTCTTC
>NA|TRBD2|TRBV6-6|TRBJ2-5|16
CASSYGREIGGETQYF
TGTGCCAGCAGTTACGGGCGGGAGATCGGCGGAGAGACCCAGTACTTC
>NA|NA|TRBV5-4|TRBJ1-2|15
CASSPGVGQDGGYTF
TGTGCCAGCAGCCCTGGTGTTGGGCAGGATGGTGGCTACACCTTC
>NA|NA|TRBV18|TRBJ1-3|16
CASSPLTTNSGNTIYF
TGTGCCAGCTCACCACTTACAACCAACTCTGGAAACACCATATATTTT
>NA|TRBD1|TRBV5-1|TRBJ2-1|16
CASSSRRDRGYNEQFF
TGCGCCAGCAGCTCACGTCGGGACAGGGGCTACAATGAGCAGTTCTTC
>NA|NA|TRBV6-5|TRBJ1-2|13
CASSSETQYGYTF
TGTGCCAGCAGCTCCGAGACACAGTATGGCTACACCTTC
>NA|TRBD2|TRBV12-3/TRBV12-4|TRBJ2-5|13
CASSPGLDETQYF
TGTGCCAGCAGTCCAGGACTAGATGAGACCCAGTACTTC
>NA|TRBD1|TRBV3-1/TRBV3-2|TRBJ2-3|15
CASSQGQAATDTQYF
TGTGCCAGCAGCCAGGGACAGGCGGCCACAGATACGCAGTATTTT
>NA|NA|TRBV18|TRBJ2-2|18
CASSPPQGWGSNTGELFF
TGTGCCAGCTCACCACCGCAGGGATGGGGGTCAAACACCGGGGAGCTGTTTTTT
>NA|NA|TRBV24-1|TRBJ1-2|14
CATSDDQGFGGYTF
TGTGCCACCAGTGATGACCAGGGTTTCGGTGGCTACACCTTC
>NA|NA|TRBV18|TRBJ2-7|11
CASSDRDEQYF
TGTGCCAGCTCAGACAGAGACGAGCAGTACTTC
>NA|TRBD1|TRBV6-6|TRBJ2-3|16
CASSYLQGLGTDTQYF
TGTGCCAGCAGTTACTTACAGGGGTTGGGCACAGATACGCAGTATTTT
>once|NA|TRBV18|TRBJ1-4|18
CASSPNAQGFRANEKLFF
TGTGCCAGCTCACCGAACGCCCAGGGGTTCAGAGCTAATGAAAAACTGTTTTTT
>NA|NA|TRBV6-4|TRBJ1-5|13
CASSDRVNQPQHF
TGTGCCAGCAGTGACAGGGTAAATCAGCCCCAGCATTTT
>NA|NA|TRBV6-6|TRBJ1-6|14
CASSPGPSNSPLHF
TGTGCCAGCAGCCCGGGACCGAGTAATTCACCCCTCCACTTT